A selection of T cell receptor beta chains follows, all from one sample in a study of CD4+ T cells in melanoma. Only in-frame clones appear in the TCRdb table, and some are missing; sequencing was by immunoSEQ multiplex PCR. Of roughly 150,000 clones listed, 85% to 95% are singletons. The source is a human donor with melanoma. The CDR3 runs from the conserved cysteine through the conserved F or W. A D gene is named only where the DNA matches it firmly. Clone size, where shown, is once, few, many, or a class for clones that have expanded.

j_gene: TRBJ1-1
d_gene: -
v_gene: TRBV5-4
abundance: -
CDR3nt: TGTGCCAGCAGCTTTGGACAGCTGAACACTGAAGCTTTCTTT
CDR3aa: CASSFGQLNTEAFF

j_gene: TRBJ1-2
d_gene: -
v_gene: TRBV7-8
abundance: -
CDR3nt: TGTGCCAGCAGTTTAACCCCGCTGGTTGGTGGCTACACCTTC
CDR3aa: CASSLTPLVGGYTF

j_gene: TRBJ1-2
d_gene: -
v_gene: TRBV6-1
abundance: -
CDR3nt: TGTGCCAGCAGTGAAGCGCCCGGGGGGGGTGGTAACTATGGCTACACCTTC
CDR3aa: CASSEAPGGGGNYGYTF

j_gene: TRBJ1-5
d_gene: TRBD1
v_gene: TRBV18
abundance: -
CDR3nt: TGTGCCAGCTCACGACAGGGCGATCAGCCCCAGCATTTT
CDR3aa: CASSRQGDQPQHF

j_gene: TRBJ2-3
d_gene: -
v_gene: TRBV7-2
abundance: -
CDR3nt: TGTGCCAGCAGCTTAGCGGGGGGGCCCACAGATACGCAGTATTTT
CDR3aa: CASSLAGGPTDTQYF

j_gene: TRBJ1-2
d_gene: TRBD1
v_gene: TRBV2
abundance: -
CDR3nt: TGTGCCAGCAGTCAGACAGGGGAGACCTATGGCTACACCTTC
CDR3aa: CASSQTGETYGYTF

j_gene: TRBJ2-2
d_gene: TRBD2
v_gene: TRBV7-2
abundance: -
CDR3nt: TGTGCCAGCAGCCTCGCGGGGCTAGCGGGGTTCACCGGGGAGCTGTTTTTT
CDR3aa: CASSLAGLAGFTGELFF

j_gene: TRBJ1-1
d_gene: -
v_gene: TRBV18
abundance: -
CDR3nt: TGTGCCAGCTCACCGGAGGGGGTGGTCACTGAAGCTTTCTTT
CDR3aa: CASSPEGVVTEAFF

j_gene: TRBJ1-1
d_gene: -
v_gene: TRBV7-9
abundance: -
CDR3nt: TGTGCCAGCAGCTCCCCTTTTAGGAACACTGAAGCTTTCTTT
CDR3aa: CASSSPFRNTEAFF

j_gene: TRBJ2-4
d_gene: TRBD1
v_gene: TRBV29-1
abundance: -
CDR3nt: TGCAGCGTTCCCGGGACAGGAAACATTCAGTACTTC
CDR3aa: CSVPGTGNIQYF

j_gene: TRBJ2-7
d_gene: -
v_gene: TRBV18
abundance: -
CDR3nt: TGTGCCAGCTCACCCCAGTGGGGCAACGAGCAGTACTTC
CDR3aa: CASSPQWGNEQYF

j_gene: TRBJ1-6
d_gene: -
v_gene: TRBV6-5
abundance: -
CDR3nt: TGTGCCAGCAGTCTCTCAAGAACAGGCAGGTCACCCCTCCACTTT
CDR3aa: CASSLSRTGRSPLHF

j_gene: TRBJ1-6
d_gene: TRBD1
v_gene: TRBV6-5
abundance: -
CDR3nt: TGTGCCAGCAGCAATACAGGGGTTGGTTCACCCCTCCACTTT
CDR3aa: CASSNTGVGSPLHF

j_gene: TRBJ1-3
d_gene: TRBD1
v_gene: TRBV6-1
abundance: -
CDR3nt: TGTGCCACCTTGACAGGGCTTGGTGGAAACACCATATATTTT
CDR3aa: CATLTGLGGNTIYF

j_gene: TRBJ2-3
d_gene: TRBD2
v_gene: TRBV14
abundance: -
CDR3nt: TGTGCCAGCAGCCAGGACCTACTAGCGGGCGCGATAGATACGCAGTATTTT
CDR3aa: CASSQDLLAGAIDTQYF

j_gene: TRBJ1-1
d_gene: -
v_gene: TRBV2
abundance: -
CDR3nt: TGTGCCAGCAGTGAAGCCAGGGATGCTGAAGCTTTCTTT
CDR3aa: CASSEARDAEAFF

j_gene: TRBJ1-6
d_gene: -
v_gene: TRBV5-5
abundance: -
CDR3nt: TGTGCCAGCAGCCTGGAGCTAAATTCACCCCTCCACTTT
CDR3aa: CASSLELNSPLHF

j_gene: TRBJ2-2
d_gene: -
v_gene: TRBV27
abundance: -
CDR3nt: TGTGCCAGCACCTCGCTTTGGCATCGCCCGAACACCGGGGAGCTGTTTTTT
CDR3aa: CASTSLWHRPNTGELFF

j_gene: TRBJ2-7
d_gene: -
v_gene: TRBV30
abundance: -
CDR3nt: TGTGCCTGGAGTGTACGGTACGAGCAGTACTTC
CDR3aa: CAWSVRYEQYF

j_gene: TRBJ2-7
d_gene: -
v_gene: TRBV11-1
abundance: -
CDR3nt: TGTGCCAGCAGCTTAGCGTTGGGGGGCTCCTACGAGCAGTACTTC
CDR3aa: CASSLALGGSYEQYF

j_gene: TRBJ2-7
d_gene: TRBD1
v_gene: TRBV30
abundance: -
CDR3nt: TGTGCCTGGAGTTTCCTTCGCTCGGGACAGAACCTTCCCCTCTCCTACGAGCAGTACTTC
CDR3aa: CAWSFLRSGQNLPLSYEQYF

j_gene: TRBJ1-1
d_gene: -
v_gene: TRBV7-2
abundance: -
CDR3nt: TGTGCCAGCAGTCAGCAGGGTTACACTGAAGCTTTCTTT
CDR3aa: CASSQQGYTEAFF

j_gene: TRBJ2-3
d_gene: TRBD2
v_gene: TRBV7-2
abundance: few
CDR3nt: TGTGCCAGCAGCCACGAGGAACTAGCGGGGAAAGATACGCAGTATTTT
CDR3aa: CASSHEELAGKDTQYF

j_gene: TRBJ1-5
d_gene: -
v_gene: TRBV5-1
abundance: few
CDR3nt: TGCGCCAGCAGCTTGGGGGACTTGCCTAATCAGCCCCAGCATTTT
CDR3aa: CASSLGDLPNQPQHF

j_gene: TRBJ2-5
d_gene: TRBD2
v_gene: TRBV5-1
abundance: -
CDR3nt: TGCGCCAGCAGTTCCGGTAGCGGGGCCCCGGCGGAAGAGACCCAGTACTTC
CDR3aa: CASSSGSGAPAEETQYF

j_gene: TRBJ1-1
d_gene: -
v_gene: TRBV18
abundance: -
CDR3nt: TGTGCCAGCTCACCGGGCAGGAACACTGAAGCTTTCTTT
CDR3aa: CASSPGRNTEAFF

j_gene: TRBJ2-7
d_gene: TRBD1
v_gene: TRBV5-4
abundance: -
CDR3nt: TGTGCCAGCAGCTTGGCGGGGCAGGGGGTCGACGAGCAGTACTTC
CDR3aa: CASSLAGQGVDEQYF

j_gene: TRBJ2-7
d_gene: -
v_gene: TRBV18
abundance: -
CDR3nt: TGTGCCAGCTCACCATCGGCAGGGGCCGAGCAGTACTTC
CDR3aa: CASSPSAGAEQYF

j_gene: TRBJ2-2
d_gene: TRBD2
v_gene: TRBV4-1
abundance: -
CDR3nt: TGCGCCAGCAGCCGACTAGCCCCGGGGGCCGGGGAGCTGTTTTTT
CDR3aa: CASSRLAPGAGELFF

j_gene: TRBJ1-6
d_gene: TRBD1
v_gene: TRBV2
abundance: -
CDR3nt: TGTGCCAGCAGTTGGACAGGTCTGGGATTCGATTCACCCCTCCACTTT
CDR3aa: CASSWTGLGFDSPLHF

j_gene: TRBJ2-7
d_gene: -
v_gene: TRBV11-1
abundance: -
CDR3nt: TGTGCCAGCAGCCAATCCCCCGCCGCAACCTACGAGCAGTACTTC
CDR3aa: CASSQSPAATYEQYF

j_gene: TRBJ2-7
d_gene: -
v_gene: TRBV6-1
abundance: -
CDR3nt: TGTGCCAGCAGTGCGAAGAGGGGGCAGGGGGGGTTGAACGAGCAGTACTTC
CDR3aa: CASSAKRGQGGLNEQYF

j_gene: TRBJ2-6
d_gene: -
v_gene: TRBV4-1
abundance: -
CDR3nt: TGCGCCAGCAGCTCAACAGGGACTGGGGCCAACGTCCTGACTTTC
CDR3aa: CASSSTGTGANVLTF

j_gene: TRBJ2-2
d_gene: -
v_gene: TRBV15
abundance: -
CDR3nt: TGTGCCACCAGCAAAGGGACTGCGAACACCGGGGAGCTGTTTTTT
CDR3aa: CATSKGTANTGELFF

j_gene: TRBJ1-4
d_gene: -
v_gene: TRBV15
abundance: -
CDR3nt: TGTGCCACCAGCAGAGTGAGTAATGAAAAACTGTTTTTT
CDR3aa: CATSRVSNEKLFF

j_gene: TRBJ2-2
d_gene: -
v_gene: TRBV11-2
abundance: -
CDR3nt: TGTGCCAGCAGCCGAATCGGGACGCCCGAGCTGTTTTTT
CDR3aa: CASSRIGTPELFF

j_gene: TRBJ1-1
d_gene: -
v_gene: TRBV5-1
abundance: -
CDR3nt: TGCGCCAGCGATGGGAGGGGGAACACGAACACTGAAGCTTTCTTT
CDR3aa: CASDGRGNTNTEAFF

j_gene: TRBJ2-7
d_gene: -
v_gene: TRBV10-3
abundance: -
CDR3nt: TGTGCCATCAGTGTGGTAGGAGGTGAGCAGTACTTC
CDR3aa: CAISVVGGEQYF

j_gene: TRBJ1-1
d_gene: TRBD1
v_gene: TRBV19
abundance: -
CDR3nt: TGTGCCAGTAGTAGGGGACAGGGCGTCACTGAAGCTTTCTTT
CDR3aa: CASSRGQGVTEAFF

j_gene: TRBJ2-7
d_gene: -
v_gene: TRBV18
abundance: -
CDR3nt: TGTGCCAGCTCGCCCGGGGCGCCCGTCTACGAGCAGTACTTC
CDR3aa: CASSPGAPVYEQYF

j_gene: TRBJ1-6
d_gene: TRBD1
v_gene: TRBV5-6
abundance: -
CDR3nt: TGTGCCAGCAGCAGGTCGGGACAGGGGTTATGGGGTTCACCCCTCCACTTT
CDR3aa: CASSRSGQGLWGSPLHF

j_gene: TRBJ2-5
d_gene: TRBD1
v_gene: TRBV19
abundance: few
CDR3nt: TGTGCCAGTAGCCAGACGGACAGGGGATTTTTGGAGACCCAGTACTTC
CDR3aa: CASSQTDRGFLETQYF

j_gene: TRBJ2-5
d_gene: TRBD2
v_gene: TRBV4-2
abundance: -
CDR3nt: TGTGCCAGCAGCCGGGAGCGGGGGAGGGTGGTGGCCCAGTACTTC
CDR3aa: CASSRERGRVVAQYF

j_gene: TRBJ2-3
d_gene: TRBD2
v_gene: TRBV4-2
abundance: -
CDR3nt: TGTGCCAGCAGCCAGAGAGCGGGGGGGTCTGAAGATACGCAGTATTTT
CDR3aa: CASSQRAGGSEDTQYF

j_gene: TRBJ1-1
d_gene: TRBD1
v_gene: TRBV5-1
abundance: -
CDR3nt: TGCGCCAGCAGCCCCCGCTCAGGGGGCCCGGGCACTGAAGCTTTCTTT
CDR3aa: CASSPRSGGPGTEAFF

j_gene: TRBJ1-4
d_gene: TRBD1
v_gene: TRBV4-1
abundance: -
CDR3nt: TGCGCCAGCAGCCGGGACAGGGATCGGGCTAATGAAAAACTGTTTTTT
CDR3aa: CASSRDRDRANEKLFF